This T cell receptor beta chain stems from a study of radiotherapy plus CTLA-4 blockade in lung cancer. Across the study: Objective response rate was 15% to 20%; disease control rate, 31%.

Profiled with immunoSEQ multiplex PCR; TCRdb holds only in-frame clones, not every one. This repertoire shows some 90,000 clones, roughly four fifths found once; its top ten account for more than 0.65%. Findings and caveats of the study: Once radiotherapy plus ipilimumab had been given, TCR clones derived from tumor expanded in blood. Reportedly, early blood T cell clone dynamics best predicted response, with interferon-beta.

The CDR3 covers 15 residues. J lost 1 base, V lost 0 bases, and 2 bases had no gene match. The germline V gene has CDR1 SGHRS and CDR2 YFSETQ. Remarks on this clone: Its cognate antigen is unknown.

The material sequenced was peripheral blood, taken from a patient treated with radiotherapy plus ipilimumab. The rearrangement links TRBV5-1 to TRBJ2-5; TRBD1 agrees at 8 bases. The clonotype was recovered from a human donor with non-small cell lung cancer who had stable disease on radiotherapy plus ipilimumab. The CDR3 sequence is CASSLDGTGQETQYF. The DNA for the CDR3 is TGCGCCAGCAGCTTGGATGGGACAGGCCAAGAGACCCAGTACTTC.